This record covers a single TCR beta chain. This specimen comes from a study of PD-1 blockade in classical Hodgkin lymphoma. Stated time point: cycle 4 day 1 (C4D1), after five to seven weeks of nivolumab. Relapses following autologous stem cell transplantation were seen in all patients, with brentuximab vedotin exposure varying. Profiled with immunoSEQ multiplex PCR; TCRdb holds only in-frame clones, not every one. The top ten hold about a sixth of the sample, which has some 30,000 clones, 81% seen once. This CDR3 has 12 residues. Germline loops: CDR1 SGHTA, CDR2 FQGNSA. Trimming removed 1 base at V and 7 bases at J, with 7 bases between.

This specimen was peripheral blood mononuclear cells (PBMCs), taken before the fourth cycle of nivolumab. This TCR came from a human donor with classical Hodgkin lymphoma. This sequence joins TRBV7-2 and TRBJ1-2, with unresolved D. In DNA, the CDR3 is TGTGCCAGCAGCTTAGTTAGGGTTGGCTACACCTTC. It specifies CASSLVRVGYTF.